This entry describes one T cell receptor beta chain. Its specific antigen is unknown. Per-base quality was not reported, and no clone a single base away is much larger than it. The entry originates in a study of blood T cell repertoires in COVID-19 (dated by TCRdb to about 2020). The study in broad terms: Samples from collaborators originated in the United States, Italy and Spain and spanned both the acute and convalescent phases of COVID-19. The dataset comprised deeply sampled blood TCRbeta repertoires from subjects exposed to, actively infected with, or recovered from COVID-19. The samples were drawn from the first 160 participants of the ongoing ImmuneRACE study and from roughly 1,300 subjects provided by 6 global collaborators. Where available, HLA class I and class II types were obtained from metadata supplied by the sample provider rather than from assay-based typing. Sample metadata almost always included a de-identified subject ID, COVID-19 status, age in years and sex. A freely available public database, intended as a resource for researchers studying the immune response to SARS-CoV-2, is where the repertoires were released. The prospective study material was composed of cDNA or gDNA derived from T cells, B-cell-depleted T cells, or PBMCs. Broad study findings and their caveats: The quantity of clinical and demographic metadata differed by source and by participant and was supplied without curation.

Samples from volunteer blood donors who had recovered from COVID-19 were contributed by a second Seattle source. Collaborating institutions collected whole blood in K2EDTA tubes following their own protocols. For TCRbeta analysis, collaborator samples were shipped as frozen whole blood, as isolated PBMCs, or as DNA extracted from either sample type. TCRbeta CDR3 regions were amplified from genomic DNA by means of the immunoSEQ Assay, a bias-controlled multiplex PCR. On the study's bioinformatics: The number of nucleated cells in each sample was estimated from the amplification of reference gene primers within the assay. To quantify the absolute abundance of each unique TCRbeta CDR3 rearrangement, sequence reads were collapsed and filtered. Productive Simpson clonality was computed per sample as the square root of Simpson's diversity index over productive rearrangements. TCRdb retrieved this table from immuneACCESS and kept in-frame rearrangements only. Not all clones are present; in checked studies, unresolved V genes account for under half, and no reason is known for the remainder. The DNA was the basis for D and trimming; V, J and clone size are from that table. The sample table lists 280,000 or so clones, about four fifths of them with a count of one. The ten largest clones take up approximately 9% of the sample.

V is pruned by 0 bases and J by 6 bases, leaving 9 bases of the junction without a gene match. Spanning cysteine to phenylalanine, the CDR3 consists of 16 amino acids. The entry retains the CDR3 DNA only, 48 bases that are in frame from base 1. The germline V gene (reference sequence) provides CDR1 LGHDT and CDR2 YNNKEL. Sequenced sample: peripheral blood. The sequence links TRBV3-1 (or the pseudogene TRBV3-2) to TRBJ2-7, and TRBD2 aligns with 9 junction nucleotides. This receptor was identified in a woman aged 50 to 60 who had recovered from COVID-19. The CDR3 in this case is CASSQDPPGLASEQYF. Read as DNA, the sequence is TGTGCCAGCAGCCAAGATCCTCCGGGACTAGCATCCGAGCAGTACTTC.